A single sample is the source of the 29 T cell receptor beta chains below, sequenced in a study of low-dose radiotherapy and immunotherapy resistance in tumors (dated by TCRdb to between 2021 and 2024). Reads for this sample came from an Illumina MiniSeq. To make first-strand cDNA, Superscript III was used along with a set of TRAV- and TRBV-specific primers so that both the TCRalpha and TCRbeta chains were covered. TCRs were amplified for 20 to 25 PCR cycles with Phusion, using a constant-region primer paired with the adapter attached to the V primers. The public sequencing data were trimmed at Q25 with fastp and processed into clonotypes with MiXCR by TCRdb, which kept only in-frame beta chains. Each entry merges the rows of one CDR3 protein and shows their most common DNA and genes. The sample records 40,000 or so distinct CDR3 sequences, under 25% of which are singletons. The ten largest clones capture approximately 9% of the sample.

Taken with the paper, the label for time point translates to: after trial treatment. Interpreted using the paper, the treatment or condition label stands for: LDRT plus nivolumab, ipilimumab, low-dose cyclophosphamide and aspirin (RACIN trial). Specimen: PBMCs, collected after low-dose radiotherapy plus immunotherapy. Receptors originate from a female donor with ovarian cancer.

On this clonotype: A far larger clone is one nucleotide away, so this likely arose from a read error. This chain connects TRBV15 to TRBJ2-1, with 7 positions matching TRBD1. The junction had 16 bases not matched to a gene; V was cut back by 7 bases and J by 10 bases. The CDR3 is 15 residues long. Germline V gene data show CDR1 as LNHNV and CDR2 as YYDKDF (reference sequence). Here the CDR3 reads CATTSYPGQSYEQFF. CDR3 nucleotide sequence: TGTGCCACCACCTCGTACCCGGGACAGTCCTACGAGCAGTTCTTC.

This clonotype has at least ten counts. V gene TRBV28 combines with J gene TRBJ1-5, with D possibly being TRBD1 (5 bases). The CDR3 is 15 amino acids. Germline-derived CDR1 and CDR2 are MDHEN and SYDVKM. V gave up 5 bases and J gave up 4 bases, with 15 bases separating them. CDR3 region: CASSETGRVNQPQHF. The CDR3, as DNA: TGTGCCAGCAGTGAGACGGGCAGGGTGAATCAGCCCCAGCATTTT.

At least ten counts were recorded for this clonotype. The J gene is TRBJ2-5, the V gene TRBV28; the D is unclear. The length of the CDR3 is 11 residues. Trimming shortened V by 4 bases and J by 5 bases, and 5 bases separated the two germline ends. The germline V gene has CDR1 MDHEN and CDR2 SYDVKM. CDR3 sequence: CASSSSETQYF. The CDR3 nucleotides read TGTGCCAGCAGTTCGTCGGAGACCCAGTACTTC.

This clonotype came up many times. The J gene is TRBJ2-2, the V gene TRBV5-1; TRBD2 matches at 8 bases. Trimming took 2 bases from V and 6 from J; bases not matched to a gene: 9. The CDR3 length is 16 residues. The germline CDR1 and CDR2 sequences are SGHRS and YFSETQ. The CDR3 sequence: CASSFNGRADAGELFF. In DNA form, the CDR3 reads TGCGCCAGCAGCTTCAACGGGAGGGCCGACGCCGGGGAGCTGTTTTTT.

This clonotype was observed many times. The chain links TRBV5-1 to TRBJ2-6, with D tentatively TRBD1 (6 bases). CDR1 is SGHRS, CDR2 YFSETQ, per germline. Trimming left V 4 bases short and J 2 bases short, with 10 bases between. The CDR3 sequence is 15 residues long. The chain's CDR3 is CASSSTGTGANVLTF. Here the CDR3 DNA reads TGCGCCAGCAGCAGTACAGGGACTGGGGCCAACGTCCTGACTTTC.

As to this clonotype: With a far larger clone one base away, a read error is the likely cause. The chain is built from TRBV2 and TRBJ2-1; a possible D gene is TRBD1 (6 bases). Germline V gene lookup returns CDR1 SNHLY and CDR2 FYNNEI. The CDR3 is made up of 13 amino acids. Trimming took off 7 bases at V and 10 bases at J, with 17 bases between the two ends. CDR3 sequence: CASTRDTTYEQFF. DNA of the CDR3: TGTGCCAGCACAAGGGACACTACCTACGAGCAGTTCTTC.

This clonotype was found many times. The CDR3 bases are TGTGCCAGCAGTGTTACAGGGGATCCTGCGTACTTC. Amino acids: CASSVTGDPAYF. V usage is TRBV28 and J usage is TRBJ2-7; 7 bases are a match to TRBD1. J was trimmed by 12 bases and V by 5 bases; bases with no gene match: 10. The CDR3 totals 12 residues. Germline assignment: CDR1 MDHEN and CDR2 SYDVKM.

This clonotype was counted many times. The V call is TRBV27, the J call TRBJ2-6; D is unresolved. CDR3 size: 14 residues. Germline V CDR1 and CDR2: MNHEY, SMNVEV (reference sequence). Trimming took off 0 bases at V and 3 bases at J, with 3 bases between the two ends. The CDR3 DNA is TGTGCCAGCAGTTTATCGAGTGGGGCCAACGTCCTGACTTTC. Translation: CASSLSSGANVLTF.

At least ten counts were recorded for this clonotype. This chain uses TRBV7-6 with TRBJ1-3; D gene unclear. The CDR3 contains 16 residues. Germline V lookup: CDR1 SGHVS, CDR2 FNYEAQ. Trimming took 5 bases from V and 0 from J, leaving 14 bases between them. The CDR3, as DNA: TGTGCCAGCAGCCCCCCCGGACGGCGCTCTGGAAACACCATATATTTT. Protein product: CASSPPGRRSGNTIYF.

With respect to this clonotype: A read error may be the cause here, since a much bigger clone is one base away. This rearrangement joins TRBV9 to TRBJ2-3; tentatively, D is TRBD1 (5 bases). CDR3 length equals 18 residues. Deletions cut 0 bases from V and 0 bases from J, with 17 bases between. Germline V gene lookup returns CDR1 SGDLS and CDR2 YYNGEE. The CDR3 DNA follows: TGTGCCAGCAGCGTAGGGGCATGGGGCACCGTGAGCACAGATACGCAGTATTTT. As protein: CASSVGAWGTVSTDTQYF.

There are many counts of this clonotype. The V gene is TRBV19, the J gene TRBJ1-5; 7 positions match TRBD1. The CDR3 covers 14 residues. CDR1 is LNHDA and CDR2 is SQIVND in the germline V gene (reference sequence). Trimming cost V 7 bases and J 1 base; bases outside gene matches: 4. CDR3: CASILRGSNQPQHF. DNA of the CDR3: TGTGCCAGTATCCTCAGGGGGAGCAATCAGCCCCAGCATTTT.

This clonotype was seen ten or more times. The rearrangement uses TRBV5-1 and TRBJ1-1, with D perhaps matching TRBD1 (6 bases). Germline V gene lookup returns CDR1 SGHRS and CDR2 YFSETQ. There are 18 residues in the CDR3. Deletions cut 0 bases from V and 1 base from J, with 19 bases between. CDR3 loop: CASSLAQGSPPTNTEAFF. The CDR3 DNA follows: TGCGCCAGCAGCTTGGCCCAGGGGAGTCCCCCTACGAACACTGAAGCTTTCTTT. The entire variable domain, with the rest obtained from reference TRBV5-1 and TRBJ1-1, is as follows: KAGVTQTPRYLIKTRGQQVTLSCSPISGHRSVSWYQQTPGQGLQFLFEYFSETQRNKGNFPGRFSGRQFSNSRSEMNVSTLELGDSALYLCASSLAQGSPPTNTEAFFGQGTRLTVV.

The CDR3: CSVGQGMYGYTF. The CDR3 DNA sequence: TGCAGCGTCGGACAGGGGATGTATGGCTACACCTTC. The genes are TRBV29-1 and TRBJ1-2; 9 nucleotides agree with TRBD1. The CDR3 is made up of 12 amino acids. Losses at the gene ends were 6 bases for V and 5 bases for J; bases not matched to a gene: 4. Germline CDR1 SQVTM, CDR2 ANQGSEA.

This clonotype was seen at least ten times. The chain couples TRBV29-1 to TRBJ2-4; 7 positions agree with TRBD2. The CDR3 has 14 residues. Per germline, CDR1 SQVTM and CDR2 ANQGSEA. The junction had 1 base not matched to a gene; V was cut back by 1 base and J by 1 base. The CDR3 is CSVEVRGAKNIQYF. The CDR3 DNA sequence: TGCAGCGTTGAAGTGCGGGGGGCCAAAAACATTCAGTACTTC. The full variable domain, with the rest looked up from reference TRBV29-1 and TRBJ2-4, is SAVISQKPSRDICQRGTSLTIQCQVDSQVTMMFWYRQQPGQSLTLIATANQGSEATYESGFVIDKFPISRPNLTFSTLTVSNMSPEDSSIYLCSVEVRGAKNIQYFGAGTRLSVL.

Note on this clonotype: This likely reflects a read error, since a far larger clone is one base away. This chain links TRBV9 with TRBJ2-4, with D hard to call. CDR1 and CDR2 (germline): SGDLS, YYNGEE. With 3 bases removed from V and 13 bases from J, the gap between germline ends came to 26 bases. The CDR3 extends over 16 amino acids. The CDR3 DNA reads TGTGCCAGCAGCGCCCCCGGGCTGGCCTCCTACAATGAGCAGTACTTC. Amino acids: CASSAPGLASYNEQYF.

This clonotype was counted many times. The rearrangement links TRBV12-3 or TRBV12-4 to TRBJ2-4, with TRBD1 matching 9 bases. V lost 6 bases to trimming and J lost 8 bases; unmatched junction nucleotides: 2. The CDR3 is 12 residues long. The DNA for the CDR3 is TGTGCCAGCAGGGGACAGGGAGACATTCAGTACTTC. It translates to CASRGQGDIQYF.

This clonotype was observed at least ten times. V is TRBV3-1 and J is TRBJ2-1; 9 bases agree with TRBD2. J gave up 5 bases and V 0 bases, and 5 bases lay outside the gene matches. The germline gives CDR1 LGHDT, CDR2 YNNKEL (reference sequence). The CDR3 sequence is 16 residues long. The DNA of the CDR3 is TGTGCCAGCAGCCAAGATGTTGGACTAGCGCACAATGAGCAGTTCTTC. It yields the protein CASSQDVGLAHNEQFF.

This clonotype was picked up many times. The V and J genes are TRBV27 and TRBJ1-5, with D unresolved. Trimming took 3 bases from V and 2 from J, leaving 2 bases between them. CDR3 length: 12 residues. Per germline, CDR1 MNHEY and CDR2 SMNVEV (reference sequence). The CDR3 DNA sequence: TGTGCCAGCAGTTTTGGCAATCAGCCCCAGCATTTT. It specifies CASSFGNQPQHF.

The V and J genes are TRBV5-1 and TRBJ2-2; perhaps D is TRBD1 or TRBD2 (5 bases each). Germline-derived CDR1 and CDR2 are SGHRS and YFSETQ. Trimming removed 0 bases at V and 6 bases at J, with 6 bases between. This CDR3 comprises 13 residues. The CDR3 here is CASSLGGPGELFF. In nucleotides, the CDR3 is TGCGCCAGCAGCTTGGGGGGACCCGGGGAGCTGTTTTTT.

This clonotype occurred many times. J is TRBJ2-1 and V is TRBV5-1; D may be TRBD2 (6 bases). Deletions cut 0 bases from V and 8 bases from J, with 9 bases between. The CDR3 totals 13 residues. In germline, CDR1 is SGHRS, CDR2 YFSETQ. CDR3 residues: CASSLGLVDEQFF. In DNA, the CDR3 is TGCGCCAGCAGCTTGGGACTAGTCGATGAGCAGTTCTTC.

This chain links TRBV29-1 with TRBJ2-5; 10 bases match TRBD1. The CDR3 consists of 14 residues. V dropped 6 bases and J dropped 4; count of bases not matched to a gene: 8. Germline-derived CDR1 and CDR2 are SQVTM and ANQGSEA. The CDR3 region is CSVEPGQGIETQYF. The CDR3 DNA follows: TGCAGCGTCGAACCGGGACAGGGGATAGAGACCCAGTACTTC.

At least ten counts were recorded for this clonotype. The chain joins TRBV4-1 to TRBJ2-7; 8 bases map to TRBD2. CDR3 length equals 13 residues. CDR1 MGHRA and CDR2 YSYEKL come from the germline V gene. With V trimmed by 4 bases and J by 6 bases, 5 bases remained unmatched. CDR3 protein: CASSLGLAVEQYF. In DNA, the CDR3 is TGCGCCAGCAGCCTCGGACTAGCCGTCGAGCAGTACTTC.

The CDR3 loop is CASHAGTGDYEQYF. For the CDR3, the DNA is TGTGCCAGCCACGCCGGGACAGGGGATTACGAGCAGTACTTC. The chain links TRBV12-3 or TRBV12-4 to TRBJ2-7; 10 nucleotides line up with TRBD1. The V and J ends lost 8 bases and 4 bases, in that order; junction bases with no gene match: 8. The CDR3 contains 14 residues.

This clonotype was observed a few times. No DNA is shown, since the ends of the CDR3 on it are uncertain; the CDR3 is the one TCRdb lists. The rearrangement uses TRBV29-1 and TRBJ2-2; the D call in the table, TRBD1, was not verified against the DNA. CDR1 and CDR2 from the germline V gene are SQVTM and ANQGSEA. The length of the CDR3 is 17 amino acids, counting both ends. CDR3 sequence: CSVVVRQGGDTGELFFF.

The J gene is TRBJ2-7, the V gene TRBV5-8, with 11 bases identical to TRBD2. The CDR3 is 17 residues long. V was clipped by 4 bases and J by 7 bases; unmatched bases: 16. CDR1 is SGHTS, CDR2 YDEGEE, per germline. CDR3 in amino acids: CASSRNPIAGGPREQYF. The CDR3, as DNA: TGTGCCAGCAGCCGAAACCCGATAGCGGGGGGGCCTCGAGAGCAGTACTTC.

This clonotype has a count of ten or more. The chain has TRBV30 and TRBJ2-7; D is uncertain. The CDR3 contains 12 residues. CDR1 is GTSNPN and CDR2 is SVGIG in the germline V gene (reference sequence). The V gene lost 3 bases and the J gene lost 6 bases, with 12 bases spanning the gap. CDR3 coding DNA: TGTGCCTGGAGCCACCCCCTGGGCGAGCAGTACTTC. Protein sequence: CAWSHPLGEQYF.

This clonotype was detected ten times or more. The chain uses TRBV5-1 and TRBJ2-6, with a weak D call TRBD1 (5 bases). The CDR3 has 17 residues. Trimming pared 4 bases from V and 4 bases from J, leaving 18 bases between. Germline loops: CDR1 SGHRS, CDR2 YFSETQ. CDR3 residues: CASSRQTPWGGANVLTF. Written as DNA, the CDR3 is TGCGCCAGCAGCCGACAGACACCCTGGGGAGGGGCCAACGTCCTGACTTTC.

This clonotype appeared many times. The V gene is TRBV11-2, the J gene TRBJ2-2; no firm D call. The germline CDR1 and CDR2 sequences are SGHAT and FQNNGV. There are 11 residues in the CDR3. V was clipped by 7 bases and J by 8 bases, with 8 bases between them. The CDR3 is CASILLGELFF. The CDR3 DNA reads TGTGCCAGCATTTTGTTGGGGGAGCTGTTTTTT. Full variable domain (missing parts from reference TRBV11-2 and TRBJ2-2): EAGVAQSPRYKIIEKRQSVAFWCNPISGHATLYWYQQILGQGPKLLIQFQNNGVVDDSQLPKDRFSAERLKGVDSTLKIQPAKLEDSAVYLCASILLGELFFGEGSRLTVL.

This clonotype was observed at least ten times. CDR3 sequence: CASSLVGGGDTQYF. DNA for the CDR3: TGTGCCAGCAGCTTAGTAGGGGGTGGGGATACGCAGTATTTT. The J gene is TRBJ2-3, the V gene TRBV7-2, with D perhaps TRBD1 (6 bases). V was cut by 1 base and J by 6 bases, with 11 bases left in between. The CDR3 length is 14 residues. The V gene's germline CDR1 is SGHTA and CDR2 FQGNSA.